The TCR beta chain under discussion was sequenced for a study of shared clonotypes between healthy human individuals. Study observations and caveats: On the whole, naive subsets had larger estimated richness than memory subsets had.

Germline V gives CDR1 MGHRA, CDR2 YSYEKL. The V and J ends lost 0 bases and 3 bases respectively, with 15 bases between them. This CDR3 comprises 16 residues. Sorted-subset replicate PCR reactions contained roughly 210 ng DNA, corresponding to about 30,000 T cell genomes. Methods used by the authors: Junction-only sequences without quality scores were provided by ImmunoSEQ, so filtering was different. Generated by immunoSEQ multiplex PCR, the TCRdb table keeps only in-frame clones and is missing some. The V and J calls and the clone size are those of that table, but D and trimming were determined from the DNA. The sample gives around 2,000,000 clones, 85% to 95% of which show up once; roughly 0.13% is in the top ten. A word on this clone: The antigen is undetermined.

The material sequenced was naive CD4+ T cells sorted from blood. Specified subset: CD45RA+ positively selected. This chain connects TRBV4-1 to TRBJ2-7; D not resolved. The sequence was obtained from a man aged 18 to 29 in good health. In nucleotides, the CDR3 is TGCGCCAGCAGCCAAGATCCCTCAGCGTCGGGCTACGAGCAGTACTTC. This codes for CASSQDPSASGYEQYF.